This TCR beta chain emerged from a study of control samples from healthy donors and cancer patients. This CDR3 is built from 14 residues. The V segment lost 5 bases and the J segment 8 bases; nucleotides outside the gene matches: 6. Germline values: CDR1 LNHDA, CDR2 SQIVND (reference sequence). Sequencing used immunoSEQ multiplex PCR; TCRdb keeps in-frame clones, though not all of them. The sample includes approximately 110,000 clones, approximately 91% of them seen just once. This TCR was recovered from a woman under 30 in good health. The rearrangement joins TRBV19 to TRBJ2-4; 10 nucleotides line up with TRBD1. Sequencing was done on a sample of blood. The CDR3 coding sequence is TGTGCCAGTAGTCGACAGGGGGCCGCGGACATTCAGTACTTC. Encoded protein: CASSRQGAADIQYF.